Each of the 28 T cell receptor beta chains below was sequenced from the same sample in a study of cytomegalovirus exposure and HLA in healthy donors. Primers included in the PCR were 60 Vbeta and 13 Jbeta primers. Libraries were prepared by immunoSEQ multiplex PCR; TCRdb keeps only in-frame clonotypes and omits some of them. Of 50,000 to 60,000 clones in the sample, around three quarters were seen once. Sequencing input: PBMCs. These receptors were collected from a female donor in good health and CMV-seronegative.

CDR3 loop: CASRPGTVTDTQYF. The CDR3 coding sequence is TGTGCCAGTAGACCAGGGACAGTCACTGATACGCAGTATTTT. V and J are TRBV19 and TRBJ2-3, with 7 bases fitting TRBD1. The CDR3 is 14 amino acids. V gave up 6 bases and J gave up 6 bases; unmatched junction bases: 9. Per the germline V gene, CDR1 is LNHDA and CDR2 is SQIVND (reference sequence). The full variable domain, completed using reference TRBV19 and TRBJ2-3, is DGGITQSPKYLFRKEGQNVTLSCEQNLNHDAMYWYRQDPGQGLRLIYYSQIVNDFQKGDIAEGYSVSREKKESFPLTVTSAQKNPTAFYLCASRPGTVTDTQYFGPGTRLTVL.

This chain uses TRBV7-3 with TRBJ2-1, with D perhaps matching TRBD2 (5 bases). The CDR3 loop spans 16 amino acids. The V gene lost 1 base and the J gene lost 10 bases, with 20 bases spanning the gap. Germline CDR1 is SGHTA and CDR2 is FQGTGA. CDR3 in amino acids: CASSLSTGVFGEEQFF. The CDR3 DNA follows: TGTGCCAGCAGCTTAAGTACGGGCGTCTTTGGGGAGGAGCAGTTCTTC.

V is TRBV2 and J is TRBJ1-6; D is perhaps TRBD1 (5 bases). The CDR3 has 16 residues. Trimming shortened V by 3 bases and J by 1 base, and 10 bases separated the two germline ends. The germline CDR1 and CDR2 sequences are SNHLY and FYNNEI. CDR3 in amino acids: CASSDVGGSYNSPLHF. The CDR3 nucleotides read TGTGCCAGCAGTGATGTTGGGGGGTCCTATAATTCACCCCTCCACTTT.

The chain couples TRBV11-3 to TRBJ1-1, with TRBD1 matching over 7 bases. This CDR3 is built from 17 residues. Looked up from germline, CDR1 is SGHNT and CDR2 is YENEEA. V lost 2 bases, J lost 5 bases, and 14 bases stayed unmatched. CDR3 loop: CASSLIFPTGKGTEAFF. The CDR3 region has the DNA TGTGCCAGCAGCTTAATATTTCCGACAGGGAAAGGGACTGAAGCTTTCTTT.

The chain employs TRBV6-5 and TRBJ2-7, with D maybe TRBD1 (6 bases). V was cut by 7 bases and J by 2 bases, with 18 bases left in between. The germline gives CDR1 MNHEY, CDR2 SVGAGI. The CDR3 has 15 amino acids. CDR3 DNA: TGTGCCAGCATGGGGGCGCAGGGCACCCCCTACGAGCAGTACTTC. It encodes CASMGAQGTPYEQYF.

This chain connects TRBV9 to TRBJ2-1; D unresolved. The ends were cut back, 0 bases at V and 12 bases at J, with 7 bases in the middle. The CDR3 spans 11 residues. CDR1 SGDLS and CDR2 YYNGEE come from the germline V gene. DNA of the CDR3: TGTGCCAGCAGCGTAGGAACGGGGCAGTTCTTC. This sequence encodes CASSVGTGQFF.

This clone is a singleton in its sample. The J gene is TRBJ2-1, the V gene TRBV27; a possible D gene is TRBD1 (6 bases). The CDR3 extends over 17 amino acids. V lost 2 bases and J 2 bases, leaving 16 bases between the germline ends. Germline V CDR1 and CDR2: MNHEY, SMNVEV (reference sequence). The DNA of the CDR3 is TGTGCCAGCAGTTTAATCCGGAACAGGGCGGCCTACAATGAGCAGTTCTTC. It is translated as CASSLIRNRAAYNEQFF.

This chain uses TRBV5-1 with TRBJ2-1, with 11 nucleotides matching TRBD1. This CDR3 comprises 16 residues. V lost 4 bases, J lost 6 bases, and 9 bases stayed unmatched. The germline V gene has CDR1 SGHRS and CDR2 YFSETQ. CDR3 DNA sequence: TGCGCCAGCAGCCCCCATGGGACAGGGGGGATCAATGAGCAGTTCTTC. Its translation is CASSPHGTGGINEQFF.

The CDR3 is CASSIGQMNTGELFF. The CDR3 DNA is TGTGCCAGTAGTATAGGACAGATGAACACCGGGGAGCTGTTTTTT. The genes are TRBV19 and TRBJ2-2; possible D gene TRBD1, 5 bases. The germline CDR1 and CDR2 sequences are LNHDA and SQIVND (reference sequence). Trimming left V 1 base short and J 1 base short, with 7 bases between. The CDR3 has 15 residues.

The chain employs TRBV6-6 and TRBJ2-7, with 9 bases that match TRBD1. This CDR3 is 14 amino acids long. Germline CDR1 is MNHNY and CDR2 is SVGAGI (reference sequence). V lost 2 bases to trimming and J lost 12 bases; unmatched junction nucleotides: 11. The CDR3 bases are TGTGCCAGCAGTTACAGCGGGACAGGGAGGATGTGGTACTTC. Protein: CASSYSGTGRMWYF.

This clone was detected once. V and J are TRBV7-8 and TRBJ2-6, with D unresolved. The germline V gene encodes CDR1 SGHVS and CDR2 FQNEAQ. CDR3 length: 16 amino acids. Deletions cut 4 bases from V and 3 bases from J, with 13 bases between. The CDR3 region has the DNA TGTGCCAGCAGCTCTCGTGCTCGCGGTGGGGCCAACGTCCTGACTTTC. This codes for CASSSRARGGANVLTF.

The V and J genes are TRBV27 and TRBJ1-4; 11 nucleotides match TRBD1. The J segment lost 8 bases and the V segment lost 3 bases, leaving 5 bases of the junction unmatched. The CDR3 is made up of 15 amino acids. Germline assignment: CDR1 MNHEY and CDR2 SMNVEV (reference sequence). As DNA, the CDR3 is TGTGCCAGCAGTTTCTTCCGGGACAGGGGGGAAAAACTGTTTTTT. The encoded protein is CASSFFRDRGEKLFF.

Here the CDR3 reads CASSRTGTTSGNTIYF. As DNA, the CDR3 is TGTGCCAGCAGCAGGACCGGGACAACCTCTGGAAACACCATATATTTT. This chain connects TRBV5-4 to TRBJ1-3; D is perhaps TRBD1 (6 bases). The CDR3 runs 16 residues. Deletions cut 4 bases from V and 0 bases from J, with 14 bases between. The germline gives CDR1 SGHNT, CDR2 YYREEE (reference sequence).

V is TRBV2 and J is TRBJ2-2; D remains unclear. Germline V gene data show CDR1 as SNHLY and CDR2 as FYNNEI. There are 15 residues in the CDR3. V dropped 7 bases and J dropped 0 bases, with 12 bases sitting between them. The CDR3, as DNA: TGTGCCAGCAATCTAAACCTAGCGAACACCGGGGAGCTGTTTTTT. Translating gives CASNLNLANTGELFF.

The chain is built from TRBV18 and TRBJ2-5; TRBD2 agrees at 7 bases. CDR1 is KGHSH and CDR2 is LQKENI in the germline V gene. Unmatched junction bases numbered 9, after V lost 1 base and J lost 1 base. The CDR3 has 17 residues. The CDR3 DNA is TGTGCCAGCTCACCACGAGTCGTGCGGGAGATCCAAGAGACCCAGTACTTC. Amino acids: CASSPRVVREIQETQYF.

V gene TRBV6-1 combines with J gene TRBJ1-4; D perhaps matches TRBD1 (6 bases). Germline CDR1 reads MNHNS; CDR2 reads SASEGT. Trimming left V 2 bases short and J 5 bases short, with 12 bases between. CDR3 length: 15 residues. CDR3 residues: CASSETGGGNEKLFF. The CDR3 bases are TGTGCCAGCAGTGAAACGGGAGGGGGAAATGAAAAACTGTTTTTT.

This clone is labeled as medium-sized. V and J are TRBV6-4 and TRBJ1-1; D unresolved. The CDR3 has 13 residues. V shed 3 bases and J shed 1 base, with 6 bases lying between them. In germline, CDR1 is MRHNA, CDR2 SNTAGT. The CDR3 DNA is TGTGCCAGCAGTGAGCGACAGAACACTGAAGCTTTCTTT. Translating gives CASSERQNTEAFF.

The V and J genes are TRBV2 and TRBJ1-5; D is unresolved. The CDR3 has 15 residues. With 2 bases removed from V and 0 bases from J, the gap between germline ends came to 8 bases. Germline values: CDR1 SNHLY, CDR2 FYNNEI. As DNA, the CDR3 is TGTGCCAGCAGTGAAAGAAGCTATAGCAATCAGCCCCAGCATTTT. Translated: CASSERSYSNQPQHF.

The chain has TRBV29-1 and TRBJ2-5, with D possibly being TRBD2 (5 bases). The CDR3 runs to 13 residues. Trimming took 4 bases from V and 2 from J, leaving 11 bases between them. Germline lookup yields CDR1 SQVTM and CDR2 ANQGSEA. CDR3 coding DNA: TGCAGCGTTGTGCTTTCGGGGCAAGAGACCCAGTACTTC. Translation: CSVVLSGQETQYF.

V usage is TRBV9 and J usage is TRBJ1-2, with TRBD1 matching 9 bases. V was pared by 2 bases and J by 4 bases, with 12 bases of the junction left unmatched. Germline V CDR1 and CDR2: SGDLS, YYNGEE. The CDR3 totals 17 residues. CDR3 sequence (DNA): TGTGCCAGCAGCGTGTCACAGGGGGCCATGGGGGCCTATGGCTACACCTTC. Encoded protein: CASSVSQGAMGAYGYTF. The variable domain in full, completed from reference TRBV9 and TRBJ1-2, reads DSGVTQTPKHLITATGQRVTLRCSPRSGDLSVYWYQQSLDQGLQFLIQYYNGEERAKGNILERFSAQQFPDLHSELNLSSLELGDSALYFCASSVSQGAMGAYGYTFGSGTRLTVV.

The V gene is TRBV5-1, the J gene TRBJ1-2; TRBD1 aligns across 7 bases. The V and J ends lost 0 bases and 2 bases, in that order; junction bases with no gene match: 13. The CDR3 spans 18 residues. Germline V lookup: CDR1 SGHRS, CDR2 YFSETQ. The CDR3 region is CASSLGRITRQGNYGYTF. The CDR3 nucleotides read TGCGCCAGCAGCTTGGGACGAATTACGAGACAGGGCAACTATGGCTACACCTTC.

This clone appeared a single time. This chain joins TRBV11-1 and TRBJ1-4, with 10 nucleotides matching TRBD1. The V gene end was trimmed by 5 bases and the J gene end by 7 bases; junction bases not matched to a gene: 4. Germline V gene sequence: CDR1 SGHAT, CDR2 FQDESV (reference sequence). The CDR3 sequence is 14 residues long. CDR3 nucleotides: TGTGCCAGCAGCCGGGGACAGGGGTTTGAAAAACTGTTTTTT. Its protein product is CASSRGQGFEKLFF.

This rearrangement joins TRBV7-9 to TRBJ1-1; the match to TRBD1 covers 8 bases. CDR1 SEHNR and CDR2 FQNEAQ come from the germline V gene (reference sequence). This CDR3 is 13 amino acids long. V gave up 5 bases and J gave up 4 bases; unmatched junction bases: 3. The CDR3 DNA reads TGTGCCAGCAGCCATACAGGGGGCACTGAAGCTTTCTTT. Translated: CASSHTGGTEAFF.

This chain links TRBV30 with TRBJ2-7; D possibly corresponds to TRBD2 (5 bases). The CDR3 has 11 residues. The germline CDR1 and CDR2 sequences are GTSNPN and SVGIG (reference sequence). The V end lost 2 bases, the J end lost 6 bases, and 8 bases lay between the germline ends. As DNA, the CDR3 is TGTGCCTGGAGTACCACTAGCGAGCAGTACTTC. Its translation is CAWSTTSEQYF.

V is TRBV9 and J is TRBJ1-4; weak D call: TRBD1 (6 bases). The V end lost 0 bases, the J end lost 4 bases, and 10 bases lay between the germline ends. The CDR3 totals 15 residues. Germline lookup yields CDR1 SGDLS and CDR2 YYNGEE. The chain's CDR3 is CASSVGGLNNEKLFF. CDR3 in DNA: TGTGCCAGCAGCGTAGGGGGGCTCAATAATGAAAAACTGTTTTTT. Variable domain in full (rest from reference TRBV9 and TRBJ1-4): DSGVTQTPKHLITATGQRVTLRCSPRSGDLSVYWYQQSLDQGLQFLIQYYNGEERAKGNILERFSAQQFPDLHSELNLSSLELGDSALYFCASSVGGLNNEKLFFGSGTQLSVL.

This clone occurred once. The CDR3 nucleotides read TGCGCCAGCAGCCAAGTGATGATCAGGGGAAGCACCGGGGAGCTGTTTTTT. Amino acid sequence: CASSQVMIRGSTGELFF. The rearrangement joins TRBV4-1 to TRBJ2-2, with a tentative D call TRBD1 (6 bases). Germline V gene data show CDR1 as MGHRA and CDR2 as YSYEKL. V was trimmed by 1 base and J by 4 bases, leaving 16 bases between them. The CDR3 is 17 residues long.

The chain is built from TRBV2 and TRBJ1-2, with 10 bases lining up with TRBD1. CDR1 is SNHLY, CDR2 FYNNEI, per germline. The trim removed 6 bases at V and 5 bases at J, leaving 9 bases unmatched. The CDR3 is 15 amino acids. The CDR3 loop is CASRARTGGAYGYTF. DNA of the CDR3: TGTGCCAGCAGGGCTCGGACAGGGGGAGCTTATGGCTACACCTTC.

Details on this clone: Different DNA sequences within this sample yield the same CDR3. The gene calls are TRBV6-5 and TRBJ2-3; 7 bases are a match to TRBD1. The V segment lost 5 bases and the J segment 2 bases; nucleotides outside the gene matches: 7. The CDR3 extends over 15 amino acids. Germline CDR1 is MNHEY and CDR2 is SVGAGI. CDR3 in amino acids: CASSQRQGVTDTQYF. CDR3 DNA sequence: TGTGCCAGCAGTCAAAGACAGGGTGTCACAGATACGCAGTATTTT.